This T cell receptor (beta chain) was recorded in a study of T cell changes during pregnancy in multiple sclerosis. CDR3 length equals 17 residues. Losses at the gene ends were 6 bases for V and 3 bases for J; bases not matched to a gene: 14. Germline CDR1 reads SGHAT; CDR2 reads FQNNGV. TCRdb's copy holds only in-frame clones and misses some; the assay was immunoSEQ multiplex PCR. The table records approximately 110,000 clones, about 89% of them present only once. This rearrangement joins TRBV11-2 to TRBJ1-1; 9 nucleotides line up with TRBD1. The TCR was taken from a female donor with multiple sclerosis, enrolled in a pregnancy study. The sample in question was peripheral blood, obtained after pregnancy. In DNA, the CDR3 is TGTGCCAGCAGACCGGACAGGGGATTCCTCTTGGACACTGAAGCTTTCTTT. It is translated as CASRPDRGFLLDTEAFF.